Listed here are 17 T cell receptor beta chains from one sample, sequenced in a study of CD8 T cells in ankylosing spondylitis. Their target antigens are unknown. Whole-study results and caveats: Made up of 7 to 9 highly homologous variants, a TCR beta motif appeared characteristic of ankylosing spondylitis blood.

A single record per CDR3 protein comes from TCRdb applying MiXCR to the 5' RACE reads. The data contain roughly 700,000 distinct CDR3 sequences, roughly 19% of them singletons. Input material: blood, either unsorted or a sorted T cell fraction (not recorded which). These receptors were taken from a male donor with ankylosing spondylitis.

This clonotype showed up just a few times. The chain uses TRBV24-1 and TRBJ1-5; possible D gene TRBD1, 6 bases. Trimming pared 4 bases from V and 12 bases from J, leaving 24 bases between. Per germline, CDR1 KGHDR and CDR2 SFDVKD. CDR3 length: 16 residues. CDR3 sequence (DNA): TGTGCCACCAGTGACCCGCGGGGGCAGAACACCCGGGGCCAGCATTTT. As protein: CATSDPRGQNTRGQHF.

The CDR3 bases are TGTGCCAGCAGCTTAGGGCTGACAGGGCTAGAACTAAGAGAAAAACTGTTTTTT. Its protein product is CASSLGLTGLELREKLFF. This sequence joins TRBV7-2 and TRBJ1-4, with 7 bases aligning to TRBD1. Germline V lookup: CDR1 SGHTA, CDR2 FQGNSA. V trimming: 1 base; J trimming: 8 bases; junction bases outside the gene matches: 16. This CDR3 is 18 amino acids long.

The rearrangement uses TRBV5-1 and TRBJ1-1; D not resolved. CDR1 is SGHRS, CDR2 YFSETQ, per germline. The CDR3 totals 15 residues. V was clipped by 3 bases and J by 2 bases, with 14 bases between them. The CDR3 reads CASSWVAGINTEAFF. The DNA of the CDR3 is TGCGCCAGCAGCTGGGTTGCTGGGATTAACACTGAAGCTTTCTTT.

This clonotype was picked up a small number of times. V and J are TRBV12-3 or TRBV12-4 and TRBJ2-3; 7 bases are a match to TRBD2. V shed 5 bases, J shed 4 bases, and the junction held 9 bases outside the gene matches. CDR3 length: 15 amino acids. The CDR3 sequence is CASSEELAQADTQYF. The CDR3 nucleotides read TGTGCCAGCAGTGAAGAACTAGCGCAAGCAGATACGCAGTATTTT.

This sequence joins TRBV5-1 and TRBJ1-1; TRBD1 agrees at 10 bases. V shed 4 bases, J shed 5 bases, and the junction held 11 bases outside the gene matches. Germline values: CDR1 SGHRS, CDR2 YFSETQ. This CDR3 comprises 16 residues. This chain's CDR3 is CASSTDRGRVGTEAFF. CDR3 sequence (DNA): TGCGCCAGCAGCACCGACAGGGGGCGAGTGGGGACTGAAGCTTTCTTT.

This clonotype was detected only a few times. V gene TRBV5-1 combines with J gene TRBJ2-3, with TRBD1 identical over 8 bases. Germline-derived CDR1 and CDR2 are SGHRS and YFSETQ. CDR3 length: 17 residues. V was pared by 0 bases and J by 3 bases, with 9 bases of the junction left unmatched. Here the CDR3 reads CASSLVPDRDSTDTQYF. The DNA for the CDR3 is TGCGCCAGCAGCTTGGTCCCGGACAGGGACTCGACAGATACGCAGTATTTT.

This CDR3 reads CSVGGRQVMNTEAFF. CDR3 bases: TGCAGCGTTGGGGGCAGACAGGTAATGAACACTGAAGCTTTCTTT. The V gene is TRBV29-1, the J gene TRBJ1-1; possible D gene TRBD1, 6 bases. The germline gives CDR1 SQVTM, CDR2 ANQGSEA. Trimming stripped 4 bases from V and 0 bases from J, with 15 bases between. This CDR3 has 15 residues.

This clonotype was recorded a few times. This chain connects TRBV7-9 to TRBJ2-5, with TRBD2 matching over 12 bases. From germline, CDR1 is SEHNR and CDR2 FQNEAQ (reference sequence). V lost 6 bases and J lost 6; bases outside the gene matches: 11. This CDR3 has 16 amino acids. The CDR3 DNA is TGTGCCAGCAGTTCACCGACTAGCGGGGGTGCAAAGACCCAGTACTTC. This encodes CASSSPTSGGAKTQYF.

In this sample, this clonotype turned up a few times. J is TRBJ1-2 and V is TRBV7-8; 7 bases line up with TRBD1. Trimming removed 2 bases from V and 6 bases from J; junction bases left unmatched: 15. Germline V gene sequence: CDR1 SGHVS, CDR2 FQNEAQ. The CDR3 runs 17 residues. The CDR3 is CASSLSETGLLLHGYTF. CDR3 DNA sequence: TGTGCCAGCAGCTTATCTGAGACAGGGTTATTACTCCATGGCTACACCTTC.

This clonotype turned up a few times. The chain is built from TRBV5-1 and TRBJ1-2; D not certain. V was pared by 7 bases and J by 3 bases, with 16 bases between. Germline-derived CDR1 and CDR2 are SGHRS and YFSETQ. The CDR3 has 14 amino acids. The DNA for the CDR3 is TGCGCCAGCTCCAGTTCGCGAGCGGACTATGGCTACACCTTC. Translation: CASSSSRADYGYTF.

This clonotype was detected ten times or more. J is TRBJ1-3 and V is TRBV10-3; 7 bases are shared with TRBD1. This CDR3 has 13 residues. Germline V gene lookup returns CDR1 ENHRY and CDR2 SYGVKD. Trimming cost V 5 bases and J 8 bases; bases outside gene matches: 6. The CDR3 is CAISPGQIDTIYF. CDR3 DNA sequence: TGTGCCATCAGTCCGGGACAGATCGACACCATATATTTT.

The chain is built from TRBV5-1 and TRBJ1-1; D is uncertain. CDR1 and CDR2 (germline): SGHRS, YFSETQ. This CDR3 region has 12 residues. The V and J ends lost 3 bases and 1 base respectively, with 4 bases between them. The CDR3 here is CASSSRNTEAFF. The CDR3, as DNA: TGCGCCAGCAGCTCTAGGAACACTGAAGCTTTCTTT.

This clonotype was found a few times. The chain is built from TRBV29-1 and TRBJ2-7; 10 positions agree with TRBD1. The trim removed 5 bases at V and 4 bases at J, leaving 11 bases unmatched. This CDR3 comprises 15 residues. Per germline, CDR1 SQVTM and CDR2 ANQGSEA. The CDR3 coding sequence is TGCAGCGTTACCCTCCGGGACAGGGGATTGTACGAGCAGTACTTC. It codes for CSVTLRDRGLYEQYF.

In this sample, this clonotype turned up a few times. The chain employs TRBV2 and TRBJ2-7, with 9 bases aligning to TRBD1. CDR3 length: 13 residues. V was pared by 7 bases and J by 2 bases, with 3 bases of the junction left unmatched. Germline V CDR1 and CDR2: SNHLY, FYNNEI. The CDR3 nucleotides read TGTGCCAGCAATGGACAGGGGCCCTACGAGCAGTACTTC. As protein: CASNGQGPYEQYF. Complete variable domain (other parts from reference TRBV2 and TRBJ2-7): EPEVTQTPSHQVTQMGQEVILRCVPISNHLYFYWYRQILGQKVEFLVSFYNNEISEKSEIFDDQFSVERPDGSNFTLKIRSTKLEDSAMYFCASNGQGPYEQYFGPGTRLTVT.

The CDR3 loop reads CASSRREAYGYTF. CDR3 bases: TGTGCCAGCAGCCGCAGGGAAGCCTATGGCTACACCTTC. This rearrangement joins TRBV11-3 to TRBJ1-2; possible D gene TRBD1, 5 bases. CDR1 is SGHNT, CDR2 YENEEA, per germline. This CDR3 region has 13 residues. The V gene lost 5 bases and the J gene lost 4 bases, with 11 bases spanning the gap. Looking up the rest from reference TRBV11-3 and TRBJ1-2 gives the full variable domain: EAGVVQSPRYKIIEKKQPVAFWCNPISGHNTLYWYLQNLGQGPELLIRYENEEAVDDSQLPKDRFSAERLKGVDSTLKIQPAELGDSAVYLCASSRREAYGYTFGSGTRLTVV.

The V and J genes are TRBV9 and TRBJ2-1, with a possible D match to TRBD2 (6 bases). CDR1 and CDR2 from the germline V gene are SGDLS and YYNGEE. The CDR3 extends over 15 amino acids. Trimming removed 2 bases from V and 10 bases from J, with 19 bases in between. The CDR3 coding sequence is TGTGCCAGCAGCGTGGTACCTACGGGAGAGGAAGAGCAGTTCTTC. Encoded protein: CASSVVPTGEEEQFF.

V gene TRBV5-1 combines with J gene TRBJ2-1; 9 bases match TRBD2. Trimming removed 4 bases from V and 4 bases from J; junction bases left unmatched: 6. Germline V lookup: CDR1 SGHRS, CDR2 YFSETQ. CDR3 length: 15 residues. The CDR3 DNA reads as TGCGCCAGCAGCCGCGGGGGGGCCATGTACAATGAGCAGTTCTTC. It is translated as CASSRGGAMYNEQFF.